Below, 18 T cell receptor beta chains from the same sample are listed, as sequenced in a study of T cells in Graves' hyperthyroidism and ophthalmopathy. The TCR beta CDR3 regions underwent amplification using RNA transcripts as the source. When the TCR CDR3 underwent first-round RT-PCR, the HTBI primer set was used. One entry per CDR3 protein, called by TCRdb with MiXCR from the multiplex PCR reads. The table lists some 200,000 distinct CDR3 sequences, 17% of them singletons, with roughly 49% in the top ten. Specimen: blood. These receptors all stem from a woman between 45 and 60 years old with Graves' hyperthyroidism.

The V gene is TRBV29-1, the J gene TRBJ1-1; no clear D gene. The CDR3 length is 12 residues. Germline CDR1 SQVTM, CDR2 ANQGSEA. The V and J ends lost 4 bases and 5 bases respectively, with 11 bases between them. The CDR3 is CSVGLQQTEAFF. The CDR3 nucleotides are TGCAGCGTTGGCCTCCAGCAAACTGAAGCTTTCTTT.

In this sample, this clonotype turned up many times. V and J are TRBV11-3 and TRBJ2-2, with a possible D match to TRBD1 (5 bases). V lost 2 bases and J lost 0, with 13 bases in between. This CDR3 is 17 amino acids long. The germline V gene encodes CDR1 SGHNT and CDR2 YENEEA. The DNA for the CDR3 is TGTGCCAGCAGCTTACTCCCGACAGATCCGAACACCGGGGAGCTGTTTTTT. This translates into CASSLLPTDPNTGELFF.

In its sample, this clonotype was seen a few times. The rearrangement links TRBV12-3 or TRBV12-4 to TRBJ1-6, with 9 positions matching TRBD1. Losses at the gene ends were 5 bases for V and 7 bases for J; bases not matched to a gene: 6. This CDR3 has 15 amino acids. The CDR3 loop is CASSTSGTGNSPLHF. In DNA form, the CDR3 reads TGTGCCAGCAGTACTTCCGGGACAGGGAATTCACCCCTCCACTTT.

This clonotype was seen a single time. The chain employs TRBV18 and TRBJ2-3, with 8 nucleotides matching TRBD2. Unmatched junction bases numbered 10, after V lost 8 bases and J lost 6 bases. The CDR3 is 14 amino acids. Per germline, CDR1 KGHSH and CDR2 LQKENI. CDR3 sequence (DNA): TGTGCCAGCGGACAAGCGGGAGTGGGGGATACGCAGTATTTT. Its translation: CASGQAGVGDTQYF.

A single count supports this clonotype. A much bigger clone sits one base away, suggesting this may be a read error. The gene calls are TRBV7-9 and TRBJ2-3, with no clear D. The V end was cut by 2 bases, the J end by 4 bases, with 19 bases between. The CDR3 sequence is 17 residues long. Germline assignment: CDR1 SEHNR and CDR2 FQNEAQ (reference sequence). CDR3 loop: CASSLRFWASGADTQYF. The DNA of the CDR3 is TGTGCCAGCAGCTTAAGATTCTGGGCGAGTGGGGCAGATACGCAGTATTTT.

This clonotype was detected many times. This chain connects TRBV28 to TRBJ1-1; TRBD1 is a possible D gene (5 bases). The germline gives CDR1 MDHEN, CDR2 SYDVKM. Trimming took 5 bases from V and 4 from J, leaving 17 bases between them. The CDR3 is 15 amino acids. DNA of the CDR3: TGTGCCAGCAGTACGACGAGGCGGGGGGGCACTGAAGCTTTCTTT. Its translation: CASSTTRRGGTEAFF.

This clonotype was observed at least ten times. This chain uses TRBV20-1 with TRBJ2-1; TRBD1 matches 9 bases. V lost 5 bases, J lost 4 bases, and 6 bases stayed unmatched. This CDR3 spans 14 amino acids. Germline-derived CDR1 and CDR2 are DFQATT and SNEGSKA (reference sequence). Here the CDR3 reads CSAVDRGKYNEQFF. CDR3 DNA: TGCAGTGCTGTAGACAGGGGGAAATACAATGAGCAGTTCTTC.

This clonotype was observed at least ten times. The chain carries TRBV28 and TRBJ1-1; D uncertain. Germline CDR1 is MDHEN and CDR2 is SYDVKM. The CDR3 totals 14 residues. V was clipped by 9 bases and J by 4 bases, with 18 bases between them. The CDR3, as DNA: TGTGCCAGTTTAGATCGGGGAAACTTCACTGAAGCTTTCTTT. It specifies CASLDRGNFTEAFF.

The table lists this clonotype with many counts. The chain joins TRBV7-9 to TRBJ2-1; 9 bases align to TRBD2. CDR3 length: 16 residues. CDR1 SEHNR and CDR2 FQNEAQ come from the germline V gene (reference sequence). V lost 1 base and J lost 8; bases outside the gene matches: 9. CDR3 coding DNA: TGTGCCAGCAGCTTAGGTGGTAGCGGGAGTCGAGATGAGCAGTTCTTC. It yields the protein CASSLGGSGSRDEQFF.

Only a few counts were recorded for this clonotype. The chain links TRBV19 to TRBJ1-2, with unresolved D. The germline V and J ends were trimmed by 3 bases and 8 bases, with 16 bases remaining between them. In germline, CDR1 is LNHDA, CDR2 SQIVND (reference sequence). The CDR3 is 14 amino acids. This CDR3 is CASSIGWSGGGYTF. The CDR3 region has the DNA TGTGCCAGTAGTATCGGCTGGTCAGGCGGGGGCTACACCTTC.

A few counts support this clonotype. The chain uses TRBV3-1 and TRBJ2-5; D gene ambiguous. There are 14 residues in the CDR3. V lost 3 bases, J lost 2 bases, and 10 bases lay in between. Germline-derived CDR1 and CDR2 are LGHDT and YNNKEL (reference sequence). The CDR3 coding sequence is TGTGCCAGCAGCCACCCGACTGCTCAAGAGACCCAGTACTTC. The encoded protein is CASSHPTAQETQYF.

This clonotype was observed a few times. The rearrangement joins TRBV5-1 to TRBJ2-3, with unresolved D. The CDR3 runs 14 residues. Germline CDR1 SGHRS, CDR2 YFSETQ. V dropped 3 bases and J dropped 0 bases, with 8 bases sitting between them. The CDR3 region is CASSSFGSTDTQYF. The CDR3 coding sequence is TGCGCCAGCAGCTCCTTTGGGAGCACAGATACGCAGTATTTT.

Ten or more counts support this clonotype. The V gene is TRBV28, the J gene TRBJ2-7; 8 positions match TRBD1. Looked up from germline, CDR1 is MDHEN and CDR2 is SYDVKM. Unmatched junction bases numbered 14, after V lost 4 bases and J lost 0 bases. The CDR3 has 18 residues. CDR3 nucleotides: TGTGCCAGCAGTTCTAGAAATGGACAGGGAACATCCTCCTACGAGCAGTACTTC. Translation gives CASSSRNGQGTSSYEQYF. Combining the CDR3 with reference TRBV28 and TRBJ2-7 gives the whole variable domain DVKVTQSSRYLVKRTGEKVFLECVQDMDHENMFWYRQDPGLGLRLIYFSYDVKMKEKGDIPEGYSVSREKKERFSLILESASTNQTSMYLCASSSRNGQGTSSYEQYFGPGTRLTVT.

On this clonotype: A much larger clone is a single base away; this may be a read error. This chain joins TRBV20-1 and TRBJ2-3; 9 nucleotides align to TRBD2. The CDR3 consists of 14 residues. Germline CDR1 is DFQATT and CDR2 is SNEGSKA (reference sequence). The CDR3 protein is CSARESGRLDTRYF. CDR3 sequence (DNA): TGCAGTGCTAGAGAGAGCGGGAGGTTAGATACGCGGTATTTT.

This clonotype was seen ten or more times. The CDR3 bases are TGTGCCACCAGTGACCGGCGGAACACTGAAGCTTTCTTT. Its translation is CATSDRRNTEAFF. The V and J genes are TRBV24-1 and TRBJ1-1; D is unclear. Trimming left V 4 bases short and J 1 base short, with 6 bases between. The CDR3 has 13 residues. Germline CDR1 is KGHDR and CDR2 is SFDVKD.

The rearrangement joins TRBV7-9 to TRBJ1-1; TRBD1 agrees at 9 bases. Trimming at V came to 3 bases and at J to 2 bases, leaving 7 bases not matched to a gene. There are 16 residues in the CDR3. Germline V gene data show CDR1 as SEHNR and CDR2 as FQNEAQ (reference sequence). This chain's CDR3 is CASSFRTGASNTEAFF. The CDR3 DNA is TGTGCCAGCAGCTTCCGGACAGGGGCCTCCAACACTGAAGCTTTCTTT.

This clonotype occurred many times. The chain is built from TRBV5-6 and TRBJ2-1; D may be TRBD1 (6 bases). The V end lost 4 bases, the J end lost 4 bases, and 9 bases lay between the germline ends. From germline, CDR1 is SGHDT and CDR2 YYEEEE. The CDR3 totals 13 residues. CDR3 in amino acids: CASSVDRYNEQFF. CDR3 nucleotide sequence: TGTGCCAGCAGCGTCGACAGGTACAATGAGCAGTTCTTC.

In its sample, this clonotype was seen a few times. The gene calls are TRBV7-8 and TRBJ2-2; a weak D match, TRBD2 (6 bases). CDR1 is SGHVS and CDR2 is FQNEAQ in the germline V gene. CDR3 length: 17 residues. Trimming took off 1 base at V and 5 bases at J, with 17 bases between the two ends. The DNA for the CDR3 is TGTGCCAGCAGCTTAGTTTTAGCGGCAATAGGGACCGGGGAGCTGTTTTTT. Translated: CASSLVLAAIGTGELFF. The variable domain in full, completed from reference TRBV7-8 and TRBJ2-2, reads GAGVSQSPRYKVAKRGQDVALRCDPISGHVSLFWYQQALGQGPEFLTYFQNEAQLDKSGLPSDRFFAERPEGSVSTLKIQRTQQEDSAVYLCASSLVLAAIGTGELFFGEGSRLTVL.